Listed here are 7 T cell receptor beta chains from one sample, sequenced in a study of blood T cell repertoires in COVID-19. TCRdb keeps only in-frame clones here, not all; method: immunoSEQ multiplex PCR. Of around 260,000 clones listed, about 89% are singletons. Specimen: peripheral blood. The receptors were sampled from a woman aged 30 to 39 with COVID-19, enrolled during active disease.

This chain uses TRBV14 with TRBJ2-7; weak D call: TRBD2 (6 bases). CDR3 length: 14 amino acids. The V and J ends lost 3 bases and 3 bases respectively, with 12 bases between them. Germline loops: CDR1 SGHDN, CDR2 FVKESK. CDR3 DNA sequence: TGTGCCAGCAGCCAGGAGGGGCTGGGCTACGAGCAGTACTTC. This translates into CASSQEGLGYEQYF. The full variable domain, completed using reference TRBV14 and TRBJ2-7, is EAGVTQFPSHSVIEKGQTVTLRCDPISGHDNLYWYRRVMGKEIKFLLHFVKESKQDESGMPNNRFLAERTGGTYSTLKVQPAELEDSGVYFCASSQEGLGYEQYFGPGTRLTVT.

The chain links TRBV10-3 to TRBJ2-5; 8 nucleotides line up with TRBD2. Per the germline V gene, CDR1 is ENHRY and CDR2 is SYGVKD. J lost 4 bases, V lost 11 bases, and 9 bases had no gene match. The CDR3 loop spans 13 amino acids. DNA for the CDR3: TGTGCCTCCTTCCGGGAGGGTGGAGAGACCCAGTACTTC. Amino acids: CASFREGGETQYF.

This clone was found a few times. The gene calls are TRBV4-1 and TRBJ2-1, with D hard to call. The ends were cut back, 0 bases at V and 7 bases at J, with 7 bases in the middle. The CDR3 sequence is 13 residues long. The germline CDR1 and CDR2 sequences are MGHRA and YSYEKL. The DNA of the CDR3 is TGCGCCAGCAGCCAAGAGAGATGGAATGAGCAGTTCTTC. Residues: CASSQERWNEQFF.

Concerning this clone itself: A read error may account for a junction end that differs from germline. V is TRBV3-1 (or the pseudogene TRBV3-2) and J is TRBJ2-1; 11 nucleotides agree with TRBD2. The CDR3 loop spans 16 amino acids. The germline CDR1 and CDR2 sequences are LGHDT and YNNKEL (reference sequence). CDR3 region: CASRHPTSGRRNEQFF. DNA for the CDR3: TGTGCCAGCCGCCATCCCACTAGCGGGAGAAGGAATGAGCAGTTCTTC.

The table lists this clone with a count of one. This chain joins TRBV2 and TRBJ1-5; D unresolved. CDR1 is SNHLY and CDR2 is FYNNEI in the germline V gene. The CDR3 length is 15 residues. V lost 4 bases, J lost 4 bases, and 14 bases lay in between. The CDR3 sequence is CASSGETMQNQPQHF. CDR3 coding DNA: TGTGCCAGCAGTGGGGAGACAATGCAAAATCAGCCCCAGCATTTT. Drawing the rest from reference TRBV2 and TRBJ1-5, the complete variable domain is EPEVTQTPSHQVTQMGQEVILRCVPISNHLYFYWYRQILGQKVEFLVSFYNNEISEKSEIFDDQFSVERPDGSNFTLKIRSTKLEDSAMYFCASSGETMQNQPQHFGDGTRLSIL.

This clone appeared a single time. The chain joins TRBV18 to TRBJ1-5, with D possibly TRBD1 on 6 matching bases. The V end was cut by 6 bases, the J end by 2 bases, with 14 bases between. Germline assignment: CDR1 KGHSH and CDR2 LQKENI. CDR3 length: 15 residues. For the CDR3, the DNA is TGTGCCAGCTCCCTGGGGGGGGCGCGCAATCAGCCCCAGCATTTT. Translation gives CASSLGGARNQPQHF.

V is TRBV21-1 and J is TRBJ1-3; TRBD1, the table's D call, lacks a check against the DNA. TRBV21-1 is a pseudogene. The CDR3 covers 15 residues. CDR3 in amino acids: CASGSGTLYFHTIYF. In DNA form, the CDR3 reads TGTGCCAGCGGATCCGGGACACTATATTTCCACACCATATATTTT.